Listed below are T cell receptor beta chains from one sample, sequenced in a study of T cells in Graves' hyperthyroidism and ophthalmopathy. Using its own MiXCR run on the multiplex PCR reads, TCRdb lists one record per CDR3 protein. The profile shows about 540,000 distinct CDR3 sequences, around 46% of them singletons. Sequencing used peripheral blood or thyroid tissue (not recorded which). The receptor set was obtained from a woman under 30 with Graves' hyperthyroidism. The CDR3 runs from the conserved cysteine through the conserved F or W. Each record gives: J gene, clone size, V gene, D gene, CDR3 protein, CDR3 DNA. A D gene is named only where the DNA matches it firmly. A clone size is listed for some rows: how often the clone was seen (once, few, many), or a class if it is expanded.

J: TRBJ2-1; size: few; V: TRBV7-3; D: NA; CDR3: CASSLDVRGEQFF; DNA: TGTGCCAGCAGCCTCGATGTGCGTGGTGAGCAGTTCTTC
J: TRBJ1-6; size: NA; V: TRBV6-2/TRBV6-3; D: NA; CDR3: CVSSYTGRRSPLHF; DNA: TGTGTCAGCAGTTACACAGGGAGGCGTTCACCCCTCCACTTT
J: TRBJ2-3; size: few; V: TRBV24-1; D: NA; CDR3: CATSDRDSTDTQYF; DNA: TGTGCCACCAGTGACCGGGACAGCACAGATACGCAGTATTTT
J: TRBJ1-2; size: many; V: TRBV20-1; D: TRBD1; CDR3: CSAPNNRGYGYTF; DNA: TGCAGTGCCCCGAACAACAGGGGCTATGGCTACACCTTC
J: TRBJ2-7; size: many; V: TRBV20-1; D: NA; CDR3: CSAGGDSSYEQYF; DNA: TGCAGTGCAGGGGGGGACAGCTCCTACGAGCAGTACTTC
J: TRBJ2-7; size: once; V: TRBV29-1; D: TRBD1; CDR3: CSLGLGQGDYEQYF; DNA: TGCAGCTTGGGTTTGGGACAGGGAGACTACGAGCAGTACTTC
J: TRBJ2-5; size: NA; V: TRBV2; D: TRBD2; CDR3: CASKSAGEETQYF; DNA: TGTGCCAGCAAGTCGGCGGGAGAAGAGACCCAGTACTTC
J: TRBJ2-5; size: many; V: TRBV20-1; D: TRBD1; CDR3: CSARGGQGGIGSVETQYF; DNA: TGCAGTGCTAGAGGCGGACAGGGAGGCATCGGTTCGGTGGAGACCCAGTACTTC
J: TRBJ2-7; size: NA; V: TRBV19; D: TRBD1; CDR3: CASRTGTGETGELYF; DNA: TGTGCCAGTAGGACCGGGACAGGGGAGACCGGGGAGCTGTACTTC
J: TRBJ2-7; size: many; V: TRBV11-3; D: TRBD1; CDR3: CASSRGGREQYF; DNA: TGTGCCAGCAGCCGAGGGGGCAGGGAGCAGTACTTC
J: TRBJ2-7; size: NA; V: TRBV20-1; D: TRBD2; CDR3: CSARTSALYEQYF; DNA: TGCAGTGCGAGAACTAGCGCGCTCTACGAGCAGTACTTC
J: TRBJ1-1; size: NA; V: TRBV30; D: NA; CDR3: CACRRGRGNTEAFF; DNA: TGTGCCTGCCGTCGGGGCAGGGGGAACACTGAAGCTTTCTTT
J: TRBJ1-1; size: NA; V: TRBV24-1; D: NA; CDR3: CATSDPTDRNTEAFF; DNA: TGTGCCACCAGTGATCCAACTGACAGGAACACTGAAGCTTTCTTT
J: TRBJ1-5; size: many; V: TRBV20-1; D: NA; CDR3: CSASNPRVVDQPQHF; DNA: TGCAGTGCTAGTAACCCCAGGGTCGTTGATCAGCCCCAGCATTTT
J: TRBJ1-1; size: many; V: TRBV7-6; D: NA; CDR3: CASSPESGTNTEAFF; DNA: TGTGCCAGCAGCCCCGAGTCGGGGACAAACACTGAAGCTTTCTTT
J: TRBJ2-7; size: many; V: TRBV10-3; D: NA; CDR3: CAISRTAQQNEQYF; DNA: TGTGCCATCAGCCGGACAGCTCAACAGAACGAGCAGTACTTC
J: TRBJ2-1; size: NA; V: TRBV20-1; D: TRBD2; CDR3: CSARHSEALAGVDEQFF; DNA: TGCAGTGCTAGACATAGCGAGGCACTAGCGGGAGTCGATGAGCAGTTCTTC
J: TRBJ2-7; size: many; V: TRBV11-2; D: TRBD2; CDR3: CASRPTSGKVYEQYF; DNA: TGTGCCAGCAGACCCACTAGCGGGAAGGTATACGAGCAGTACTTC
J: TRBJ2-7; size: many; V: TRBV7-2; D: TRBD2; CDR3: CASSLGTSASYEQYF; DNA: TGTGCCAGCAGCCTCGGGACTAGCGCATCCTACGAGCAGTACTTC
J: TRBJ1-2; size: NA; V: TRBV12-3/TRBV12-4; D: NA; CDR3: CASSSSGRVGYTF; DNA: TGTGCCAGCAGTTCCTCAGGACGGGTCGGCTACACCTTC
J: TRBJ2-6; size: NA; V: TRBV5-4; D: NA; CDR3: CASRGANVLTF; DNA: TGTGCCAGCCGGGGGGCCAACGTCCTGACTTTC
J: TRBJ1-5; size: NA; V: TRBV20-1; D: NA; CDR3: CSARGLRDGPQHF; DNA: TGCAGTGCTAGAGGACTTCGGGACGGGCCCCAGCATTTT
J: TRBJ2-7; size: NA; V: TRBV12-3/TRBV12-4; D: TRBD1; CDR3: CASSSREQGHEQYF; DNA: TGTGCCAGCAGTTCCCGGGAACAGGGGCACGAGCAGTACTTC
J: TRBJ1-3; size: many; V: TRBV20-1; D: NA; CDR3: CSARDSWSSGNTIYF; DNA: TGCAGTGCTAGGGACAGTTGGAGCTCTGGAAACACCATATATTTT
J: TRBJ2-5; size: NA; V: TRBV10-2; D: NA; CDR3: CASSDPGGETQYF; DNA: TGCGCCAGCAGCGACCCGGGTGGAGAGACCCAGTACTTC
J: TRBJ1-3; size: many; V: TRBV6-5; D: NA; CDR3: CASSGHHSGNTIYF; DNA: TGTGCCAGCAGCGGACATCACTCTGGAAACACCATATATTTT
J: TRBJ1-1; size: many; V: TRBV6-4; D: NA; CDR3: CASSDTGRNTEAFF; DNA: TGTGCCAGCAGTGATACAGGGAGGAACACTGAAGCTTTCTTT
J: TRBJ2-2; size: few; V: TRBV15; D: NA; CDR3: CATSRGTVSYEQYFGPGTGELFF; DNA: NA
J: TRBJ2-5; size: once; V: TRBV20-1; D: NA; CDR3: CSAGRQGLQETQYF; DNA: TGCAGTGCTGGAAGACAGGGACTACAAGAGACCCAGTACTTC
J: TRBJ1-4; size: NA; V: TRBV20-1; D: TRBD1; CDR3: CSALDRQGHEKLFF; DNA: TGCAGTGCCCTTGATCGACAGGGGCATGAAAAACTGTTTTTT
J: TRBJ2-5; size: many; V: TRBV11-2; D: NA; CDR3: CASSLAYNAETQYF; DNA: TGTGCCAGCAGCTTAGCATACAATGCGGAGACCCAGTACTTC
J: TRBJ2-7; size: many; V: TRBV4-1; D: NA; CDR3: CASSQRRVSEQYF; DNA: TGCGCCAGCAGCCAAAGACGGGTTTCCGAGCAGTACTTC
J: TRBJ2-7; size: NA; V: TRBV10-2; D: NA; CDR3: CASSVRYPSYEQYF; DNA: TGCGCCAGCAGTGTACGTTACCCTTCCTACGAGCAGTACTTC
J: TRBJ2-5; size: NA; V: TRBV25-1; D: NA; CDR3: CASSIYLCSVVDRRQETQYF; DNA: NA
J: TRBJ2-1; size: NA; V: TRBV6-1; D: NA; CDR3: CASTTGLSRSNEQFF; DNA: TGTGCCAGCACCACGGGACTTTCTCGTTCCAATGAGCAGTTCTTC
J: TRBJ2-7; size: many; V: TRBV13; D: NA; CDR3: CASSSGGIGYEQYF; DNA: TGTGCCAGCAGCTCTGGCGGGATCGGGTACGAGCAGTACTTC
J: TRBJ2-3; size: few; V: TRBV7-2; D: NA; CDR3: CASSPVGGEDTQYF; DNA: TGTGCCAGCAGCCCTGTAGGGGGGGAAGATACGCAGTATTTT
J: TRBJ2-2; size: NA; V: TRBV20-1; D: TRBD2; CDR3: CSARPTTSGTGELFF; DNA: TGCAGTGCTAGGCCTACGACTAGCGGCACCGGGGAGCTGTTTTTT
J: TRBJ1-2; size: many; V: TRBV7-9; D: NA; CDR3: CASSLVYGYTF; DNA: TGTGCCAGCAGCTTAGTCTATGGCTACACCTTC
J: TRBJ2-1; size: NA; V: TRBV19; D: NA; CDR3: CASDQGNEQFF; DNA: TGTGCCAGTGACCAGGGGAATGAGCAGTTCTTC